The clone carrying this T cell receptor beta chain was seen a handful of times. What it binds is not known. This sample stems from a study of T-cell reconstitution after alpha-beta-depleted transplantation in children. This CDR3 has 14 amino acids. J lost 4 bases, V lost 5 bases, and 7 bases had no gene match. The V gene's germline CDR1 is SGHTA and CDR2 FQGTGA. Findings and limits, study-wide: Alpha-beta T cells present about two months after transplant were reported to originate from several hundred expanded graft clones. Day-60 TCRbeta diversity that was high in some patients was derived from surviving recipient T cells and thymic progenitors. Once a year had passed after transplant, T-cell counts and diversity came mostly from newly produced T cells.

The authors prepared the TCRbeta library with unique molecular identifiers. Using its own MiXCR run on the PCR reads, TCRdb lists one record per CDR3 protein. This sample has 90,000 to 120,000 distinct CDR3 sequences, with 5.5% to 6.5% found just once. Sequencing used PBMCs, mostly from graft donor cells, obtained 360 days after TCRalphabeta/CD19-depleted stem cell transplant. This chain uses TRBV7-3 with TRBJ1-2; 7 bases fit TRBD1. The clonotype was recovered from a male patient under 10 years old who had a stem cell transplant for acute lymphoblastic leukemia, so the T cells may come from the graft donor. The CDR3 nucleotides are TGTGCCAGCAGCCAGGGGGACAGCGGCTATGGCTACACCTTC. It codes for CASSQGDSGYGYTF.